The T cell receptor beta chain described here comes from a study of CD8 T cells in ankylosing spondylitis. The CDR3 has 14 amino acids. The V end lost 3 bases, the J end lost 9 bases, and 15 bases lay between the germline ends. Germline V gene data show CDR1 as SNHLY and CDR2 as FYNNEI. TCRdb redid the calling of the 5' RACE reads with MiXCR, one entry per CDR3 protein. This sample has 240,000 or so distinct CDR3 sequences, with about 10% found just once. The sequenced material came from blood, either unsorted or a sorted T cell fraction (not recorded which). The chain is built from TRBV2 and TRBJ2-1; D assignment may be TRBD1 or TRBD2 (6 bases each). The source of this sequence is a male donor with ankylosing spondylitis or in good health (not recorded which). The CDR3, as DNA: TGTGCCAGCAGTGATTCTGGGGGGCGAGTTGAGCAGTTCTTC. Protein: CASSDSGGRVEQFF. The full variable domain, its missing parts supplied by reference TRBV2 and TRBJ2-1, is EPEVTQTPSHQVTQMGQEVILRCVPISNHLYFYWYRQILGQKVEFLVSFYNNEISEKSEIFDDQFSVERPDGSNFTLKIRSTKLEDSAMYFCASSDSGGRVEQFFGPGTRLTVL.